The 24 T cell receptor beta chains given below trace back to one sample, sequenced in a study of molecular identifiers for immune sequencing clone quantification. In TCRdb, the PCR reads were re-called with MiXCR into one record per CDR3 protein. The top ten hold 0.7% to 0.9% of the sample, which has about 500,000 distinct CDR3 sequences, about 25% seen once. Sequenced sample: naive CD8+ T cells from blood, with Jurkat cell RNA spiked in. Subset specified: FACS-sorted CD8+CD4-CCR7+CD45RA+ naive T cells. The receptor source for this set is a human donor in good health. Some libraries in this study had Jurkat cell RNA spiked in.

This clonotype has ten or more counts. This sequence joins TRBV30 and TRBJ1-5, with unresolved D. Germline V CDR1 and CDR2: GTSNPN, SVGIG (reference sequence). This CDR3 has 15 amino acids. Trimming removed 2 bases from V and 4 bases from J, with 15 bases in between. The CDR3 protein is CAWSNDGSGNQPQHF. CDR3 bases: TGTGCCTGGAGTAACGACGGGTCGGGGAATCAGCCCCAGCATTTT.

As DNA, the CDR3 is TGTGCCAGCAGAATTCAGAAATATAGCAATCAGCCCCAGCATTTT. It translates to CASRIQKYSNQPQHF. The chain uses TRBV28 and TRBJ1-5, with D hard to call. This CDR3 is built from 15 residues. In germline, CDR1 is MDHEN, CDR2 SYDVKM. V was cut by 6 bases and J by 0 bases, with 12 bases left in between.

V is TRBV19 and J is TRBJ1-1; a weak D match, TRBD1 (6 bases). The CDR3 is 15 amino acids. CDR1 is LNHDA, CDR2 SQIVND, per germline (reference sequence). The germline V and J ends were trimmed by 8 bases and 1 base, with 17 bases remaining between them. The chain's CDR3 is CASELGGQANTEAFF. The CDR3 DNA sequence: TGTGCCAGTGAGTTAGGGGGGCAGGCGAACACTGAAGCTTTCTTT.

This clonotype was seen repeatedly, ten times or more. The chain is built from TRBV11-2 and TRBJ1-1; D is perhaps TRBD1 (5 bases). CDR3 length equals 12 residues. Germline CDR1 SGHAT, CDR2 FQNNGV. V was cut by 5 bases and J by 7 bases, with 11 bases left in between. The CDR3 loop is CASSHTGDEAFF. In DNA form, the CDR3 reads TGTGCCAGCAGCCACACAGGAGATGAAGCTTTCTTT. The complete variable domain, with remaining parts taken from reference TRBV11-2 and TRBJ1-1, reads EAGVAQSPRYKIIEKRQSVAFWCNPISGHATLYWYQQILGQGPKLLIQFQNNGVVDDSQLPKDRFSAERLKGVDSTLKIQPAKLEDSAVYLCASSHTGDEAFFGQGTRLTVV.

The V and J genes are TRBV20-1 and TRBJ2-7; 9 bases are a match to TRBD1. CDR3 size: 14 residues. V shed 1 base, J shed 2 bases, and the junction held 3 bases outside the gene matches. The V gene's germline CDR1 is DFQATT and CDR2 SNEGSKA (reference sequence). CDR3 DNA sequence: TGCAGTGCTAGAGCCGGGACAGGGACCTACGAGCAGTACTTC. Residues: CSARAGTGTYEQYF.

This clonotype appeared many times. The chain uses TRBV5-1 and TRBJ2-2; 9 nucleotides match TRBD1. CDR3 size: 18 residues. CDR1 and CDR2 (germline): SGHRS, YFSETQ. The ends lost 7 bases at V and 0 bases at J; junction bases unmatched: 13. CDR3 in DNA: TGCGCCAGCGTCCGGGACAGGGCCTTAAGTGCGAACACCGGGGAGCTGTTTTTT. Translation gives CASVRDRALSANTGELFF.

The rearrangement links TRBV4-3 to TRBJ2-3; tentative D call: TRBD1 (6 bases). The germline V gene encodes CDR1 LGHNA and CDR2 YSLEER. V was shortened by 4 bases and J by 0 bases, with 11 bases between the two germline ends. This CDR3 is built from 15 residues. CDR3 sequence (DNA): TGCGCCAGCAGCCGATACAGGGCTAGCACAGATACGCAGTATTTT. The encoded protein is CASSRYRASTDTQYF.

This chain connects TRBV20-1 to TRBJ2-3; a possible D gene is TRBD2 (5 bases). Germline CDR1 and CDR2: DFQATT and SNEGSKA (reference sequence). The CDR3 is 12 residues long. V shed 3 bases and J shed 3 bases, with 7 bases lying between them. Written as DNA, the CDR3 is TGCAGTGCTAGTGGAGGTACAGATACGCAGTATTTT. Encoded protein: CSASGGTDTQYF.

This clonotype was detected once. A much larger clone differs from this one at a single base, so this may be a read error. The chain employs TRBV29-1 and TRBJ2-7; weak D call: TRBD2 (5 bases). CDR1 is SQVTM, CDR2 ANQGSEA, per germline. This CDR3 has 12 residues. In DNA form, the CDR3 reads TGCGGCGTTGAAGATCGGGAATACGAGCAGTACTTC. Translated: CGVEDREYEQYF.

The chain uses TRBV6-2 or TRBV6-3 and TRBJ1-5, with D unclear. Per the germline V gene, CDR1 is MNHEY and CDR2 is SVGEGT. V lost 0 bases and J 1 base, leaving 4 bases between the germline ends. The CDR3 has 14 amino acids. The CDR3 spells CASSYSASNQPQHF. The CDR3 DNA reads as TGTGCCAGCAGTTACTCGGCGAGCAATCAGCCCCAGCATTTT.

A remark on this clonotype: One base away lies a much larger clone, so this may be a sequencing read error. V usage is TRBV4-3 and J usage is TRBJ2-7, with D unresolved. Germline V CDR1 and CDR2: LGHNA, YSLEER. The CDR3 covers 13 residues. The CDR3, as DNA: TGCACCAGCAGCCAAGATATAGGTTACGAGCAGTACTTC. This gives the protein CTSSQDIGYEQYF.

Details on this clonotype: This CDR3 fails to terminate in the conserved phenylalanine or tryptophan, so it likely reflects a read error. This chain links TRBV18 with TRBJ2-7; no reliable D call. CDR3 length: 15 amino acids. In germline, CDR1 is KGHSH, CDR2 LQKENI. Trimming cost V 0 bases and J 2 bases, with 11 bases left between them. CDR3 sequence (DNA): TGTGCCAGCTCACCACCGCTTGTGGGGACCTACGAGCAGTACTCC. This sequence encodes CASSPPLVGTYEQYS.

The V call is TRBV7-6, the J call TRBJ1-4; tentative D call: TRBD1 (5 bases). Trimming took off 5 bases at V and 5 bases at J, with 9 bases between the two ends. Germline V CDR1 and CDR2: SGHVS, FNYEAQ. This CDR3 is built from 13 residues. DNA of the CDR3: TGTGCCAGCAGCCGAGGGGAAAATGAAAAACTGTTTTTT. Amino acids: CASSRGENEKLFF. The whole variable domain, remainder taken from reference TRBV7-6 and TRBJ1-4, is GAGVSQSPRYKVTKRGQDVALRCDPISGHVSLYWYRQALGQGPEFLTYFNYEAQQDKSGLPNDRFSAERPEGSISTLTIQRTEQRDSAMYRCASSRGENEKLFFGSGTQLSVL.

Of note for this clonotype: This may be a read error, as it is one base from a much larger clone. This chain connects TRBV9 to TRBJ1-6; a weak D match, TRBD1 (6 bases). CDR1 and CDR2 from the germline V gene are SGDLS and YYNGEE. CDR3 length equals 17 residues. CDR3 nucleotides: TGTGTCAGCAGCTACAGGGATATTAGCTCCTATAATTCACCCCTCCACTTT. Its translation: CVSSYRDISSYNSPLHF.

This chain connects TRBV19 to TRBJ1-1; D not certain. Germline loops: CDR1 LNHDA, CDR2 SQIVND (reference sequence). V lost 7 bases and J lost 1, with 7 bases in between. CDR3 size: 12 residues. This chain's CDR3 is CASNQANTEAFF. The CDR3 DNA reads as TGTGCCAGTAATCAGGCGAACACTGAAGCTTTCTTT.

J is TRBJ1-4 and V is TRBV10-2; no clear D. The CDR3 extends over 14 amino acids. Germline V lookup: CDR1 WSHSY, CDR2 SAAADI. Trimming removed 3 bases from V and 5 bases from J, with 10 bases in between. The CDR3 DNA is TGCGCCAGCAGTGAAGGCCCGCCGAATGAAAAACTGTTTTTT. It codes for CASSEGPPNEKLFF.

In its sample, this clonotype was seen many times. The CDR3 sequence: CSVESLDTEAFF. The CDR3 bases are TGCAGCGTTGAAAGTCTCGACACTGAAGCTTTCTTT. The chain couples TRBV29-1 to TRBJ1-1; D is uncertain. V was pared by 2 bases and J by 3 bases, with 7 bases between. The CDR3 runs to 12 residues. Germline CDR1 reads SQVTM; CDR2 reads ANQGSEA. Supplemented by reference TRBV29-1 and TRBJ1-1, the full variable domain reads SAVISQKPSRDICQRGTSLTIQCQVDSQVTMMFWYRQQPGQSLTLIATANQGSEATYESGFVIDKFPISRPNLTFSTLTVSNMSPEDSSIYLCSVESLDTEAFFGQGTRLTVV.

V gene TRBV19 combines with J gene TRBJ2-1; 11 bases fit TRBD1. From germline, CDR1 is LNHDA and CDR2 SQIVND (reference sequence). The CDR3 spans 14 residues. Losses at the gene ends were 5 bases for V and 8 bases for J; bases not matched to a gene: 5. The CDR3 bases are TGTGCCAGTAGTGATCGGGACAGGGGGTATGAGCAGTTCTTC. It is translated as CASSDRDRGYEQFF. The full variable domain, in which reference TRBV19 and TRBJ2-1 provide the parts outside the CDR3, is DGGITQSPKYLFRKEGQNVTLSCEQNLNHDAMYWYRQDPGQGLRLIYYSQIVNDFQKGDIAEGYSVSREKKESFPLTVTSAQKNPTAFYLCASSDRDRGYEQFFGPGTRLTVL.

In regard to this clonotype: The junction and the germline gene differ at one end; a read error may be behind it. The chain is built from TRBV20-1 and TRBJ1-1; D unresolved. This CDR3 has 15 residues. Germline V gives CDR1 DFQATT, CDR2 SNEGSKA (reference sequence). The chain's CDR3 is CSARDMTELNTEAFF. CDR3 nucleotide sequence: TGCAGTGCTCGAGATATGACTGAACTGAACACTGAAGCTTTCTTT.

The chain's CDR3 is CSAMDRASVNYGYTF. The DNA for the CDR3 is TGCAGTGCTATGGACAGGGCGTCAGTTAACTATGGCTACACCTTC. The chain is built from TRBV20-1 and TRBJ1-2, with 8 bases fitting TRBD1. Germline lookup yields CDR1 DFQATT and CDR2 SNEGSKA (reference sequence). V lost 4 bases, J lost 1 base, and 8 bases stayed unmatched. This CDR3 comprises 15 residues.

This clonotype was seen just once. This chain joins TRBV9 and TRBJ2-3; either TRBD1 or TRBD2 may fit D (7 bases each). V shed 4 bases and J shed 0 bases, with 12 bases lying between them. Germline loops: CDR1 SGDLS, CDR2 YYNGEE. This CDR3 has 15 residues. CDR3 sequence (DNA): TGTGCCAGCAGCCAGGGGGGGGGCAGCACAGATACGCAGTATTTT. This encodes CASSQGGGSTDTQYF.

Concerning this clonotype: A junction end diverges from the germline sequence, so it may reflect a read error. The CDR3 DNA sequence: TGTGCCCGCCGCCCCCCCCGCCCCGCTACGCAGTGTTTT. Protein sequence: CARRPPRPATQCF. The rearrangement links TRBV9 to TRBJ2-3; D remains ambiguous. Germline CDR1 and CDR2: SGDLS and YYNGEE. The CDR3 consists of 13 residues.

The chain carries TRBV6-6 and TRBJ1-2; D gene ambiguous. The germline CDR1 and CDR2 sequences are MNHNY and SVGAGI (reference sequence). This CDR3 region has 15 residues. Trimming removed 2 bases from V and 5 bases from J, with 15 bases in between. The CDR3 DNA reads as TGTGCCAGCAGTTACCCGGACGCAGCCCGTTATGGCTACACCTTC. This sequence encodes CASSYPDAARYGYTF.

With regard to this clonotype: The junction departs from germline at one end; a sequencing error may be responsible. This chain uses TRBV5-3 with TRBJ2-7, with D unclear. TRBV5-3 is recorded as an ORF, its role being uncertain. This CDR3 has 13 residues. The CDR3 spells CASSLGPIYEQHF. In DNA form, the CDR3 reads TGTGCCAGCAGCTTGGGCCCCATCTACGAGCAGCACTTC.